Below are 27 T cell receptor beta chains sequenced from a single sample in a study of tumor T cells in aggressive B-cell lymphoma (dated by TCRdb to 2015 to 2018). Libraries were constructed by the immunoSEQ multiplex PCR assay. Imported from immuneACCESS, the table was reduced by TCRdb to in-frame sequences with V and J called. These copies leave out some clones; in studies compared against another copy, an unresolved V gene accounts for under half, and the cause of the remainder is not known. This sample holds more than 10,000 clones; about 90% were observed only once. About 3% of the sample goes to the ten largest clones. Sequencing used tumor tissue. These receptors all come from an adult with diffuse large B cell lymphoma.

The chain joins TRBV30 to TRBJ2-4; 10 bases line up with TRBD1. V was clipped by 0 bases and J by 0 bases; unmatched bases: 5. The germline CDR1 and CDR2 sequences are GTSNPN and SVGIG (reference sequence). The CDR3 length is 17 residues. The CDR3 sequence is CAWSVWGQGIAKNIQYF. The CDR3 coding sequence is TGTGCCTGGAGTGTATGGGGACAGGGGATAGCCAAAAACATTCAGTACTTC.

In regard to this clone: Relative to the germline gene, one junction end is altered; a read error may explain this. V usage is TRBV15 and J usage is TRBJ2-3, with D maybe TRBD1 (6 bases). The CDR3 runs 16 residues. Germline V gene sequence: CDR1 LNHNV, CDR2 YYDKDF (reference sequence). CDR3: CATSRDRGISTNTQYF. The CDR3 bases are TGTGCCACCAGCAGAGATAGGGGGATTAGCACAAATACGCAGTATTTT.

The chain uses TRBV9 and TRBJ2-5; D gene unclear. The J call could be wrong; TRBJ2-7 is a better fit for the DNA end. The CDR3 length is 15 residues. Germline V gives CDR1 SGDLS, CDR2 YYNGEE. The CDR3 region is CASSPRPADSYEQYF. The CDR3 DNA is TGTGCCAGCAGCCCCCGGCCGGCAGACTCCTACGAGCAGTACTTC.

V gene TRBV6-5 combines with J gene TRBJ2-7, with D tentatively TRBD1 (6 bases). V was trimmed by 6 bases and J by 2 bases, leaving 11 bases between them. The CDR3 sequence is 13 residues long. Germline loops: CDR1 MNHEY, CDR2 SVGAGI. CDR3: CASSRTAPYEQYF. In nucleotides, the CDR3 is TGTGCCAGCAGCAGGACAGCTCCCTACGAGCAGTACTTC.

In nucleotides, the CDR3 is TGTGCCAGCAGCTGGACTAGTACTCCCCTTGAGCAGTTCTTC. The encoded protein is CASSWTSTPLEQFF. This chain uses TRBV5-6 with TRBJ2-1; 7 bases are shared with TRBD2. The V gene's germline CDR1 is SGHDT and CDR2 YYEEEE. The V and J ends lost 3 bases and 9 bases, in that order; junction bases with no gene match: 9. The CDR3 runs 14 residues. The full variable domain, completed using reference TRBV5-6 and TRBJ2-1, is DAGVTQSPTHLIKTRGQQVTLRCSPKSGHDTVSWYQQALGQGPQFIFQYYEEEERQRGNFPDRFSGHQFPNYSSELNVNALLLGDSALYLCASSWTSTPLEQFFGPGTRLTVL.

The chain uses TRBV15 and TRBJ1-1; D perhaps matches TRBD1 (6 bases). Looked up from germline, CDR1 is LNHNV and CDR2 is YYDKDF (reference sequence). The V end lost 3 bases, the J end lost 4 bases, and 12 bases lay between the germline ends. The CDR3 totals 14 residues. The CDR3 spells CATSSFRGPTEAFF. DNA of the CDR3: TGTGCCACCAGCAGCTTCAGGGGTCCCACTGAAGCTTTCTTT.

This rearrangement joins TRBV9 to TRBJ2-1; D is ambiguous. The V end was cut by 0 bases, the J end by 6 bases, with 7 bases between. The CDR3 is made up of 13 amino acids. Per the germline V gene, CDR1 is SGDLS and CDR2 is YYNGEE. The CDR3 DNA reads TGTGCCAGCAGCGTAGCCCCCCGCAATGAGCAGTTCTTC. The encoded protein is CASSVAPRNEQFF.

This rearrangement joins TRBV30 to TRBJ2-7; 8 positions agree with TRBD1. After removal of 2 bases from V and 5 bases from J, the junction contained 8 bases not matched to a gene. Germline assignment: CDR1 GTSNPN and CDR2 SVGIG (reference sequence). This CDR3 comprises 14 residues. Here the CDR3 DNA reads TGTGCCTGGAGTCCCTCGACAGGGGTCCACGAGCAGTACTTC. As protein: CAWSPSTGVHEQYF. The whole variable domain, filled in from reference TRBV30 and TRBJ2-7, reads SQTIHQWPATLVQPVGSPLSLECTVEGTSNPNLYWYRQAAGRGLQLLFYSVGIGQISSEVPQNLSASRPQDRQFILSSKKLLLSDSGFYLCAWSPSTGVHEQYFGPGTRLTVT.

The chain joins TRBV18 to TRBJ1-1; D might be TRBD1 (6 bases). The V and J ends lost 3 bases and 4 bases respectively, with 9 bases between them. Germline V gives CDR1 KGHSH, CDR2 LQKENI. CDR3 size: 13 residues. CDR3 residues: CASSPQGSTEAFF. Here the CDR3 DNA reads TGTGCCAGCTCACCTCAGGGGAGCACTGAAGCTTTCTTT.

This clone was found once. The J gene is TRBJ1-1, the V gene TRBV14; the D is unclear. Trimming shortened V by 1 base and J by 11 bases, and 8 bases separated the two germline ends. The CDR3 loop spans 11 amino acids. The germline V gene has CDR1 SGHDN and CDR2 FVKESK. The CDR3 is CASSQGVRAFF. DNA for the CDR3: TGTGCCAGCAGCCAAGGGGTGCGGGCTTTCTTT.

This CDR3 is CASSFGQGWNQPQHF. DNA of the CDR3: TGTGCCAGCAGCTTCGGTCAGGGCTGGAATCAGCCCCAGCATTTT. The chain couples TRBV11-2 to TRBJ1-5, with TRBD1 as a possible D gene (5 bases). The CDR3 runs 15 residues. The V gene lost 3 bases and the J gene lost 4 bases, with 13 bases spanning the gap. From germline, CDR1 is SGHAT and CDR2 FQNNGV.

The rearrangement joins TRBV6-1 to TRBJ1-2; 8 bases fit TRBD1. This CDR3 is built from 14 residues. V dropped 2 bases and J dropped 4; count of bases not matched to a gene: 3. Germline V gives CDR1 MNHNS, CDR2 SASEGT. The CDR3 DNA is TGTGCCAGCAGTGAATACAGGGGGGCCTATGGCTACACCTTC. Its translation is CASSEYRGAYGYTF.

The rearrangement links TRBV7-6 to TRBJ2-7; weak D call: TRBD2 (5 bases). This CDR3 spans 11 amino acids. Trimming shortened V by 5 bases and J by 7 bases, and 9 bases separated the two germline ends. CDR1 is SGHVS, CDR2 FNYEAQ, per germline. The chain's CDR3 is CASSAGGEQYF. The CDR3 bases are TGTGCCAGCAGCGCAGGAGGAGAGCAGTACTTC.

This sequence joins TRBV7-9 and TRBJ1-3; D ambiguous. CDR1 is SEHNR and CDR2 is FQNEAQ in the germline V gene (reference sequence). The V end lost 1 base, the J end lost 0 bases, and 16 bases lay between the germline ends. The CDR3 has 18 residues. In DNA, the CDR3 is TGTGCCAGCAGCTTAGGAGGTGCATTAGGATTCTCTGGAAACACCATATATTTT. Its protein is CASSLGGALGFSGNTIYF.

The chain recombines TRBV6-6 with TRBJ2-7; the D is unclear. CDR3 length equals 11 residues. Germline CDR1 is MNHNY and CDR2 is SVGAGI (reference sequence). Trimming removed 10 bases at V and 2 bases at J, with 9 bases between. This CDR3 reads CATASAYEQYF. In DNA, the CDR3 is TGTGCCACCGCGTCGGCCTACGAGCAGTACTTC.

The rearrangement links TRBV2 to TRBJ1-6; 8 bases agree with TRBD1. Germline V gene sequence: CDR1 SNHLY, CDR2 FYNNEI. The CDR3 covers 14 residues. Losses at the gene ends were 4 bases for V and 7 bases for J; bases not matched to a gene: 3. As DNA, the CDR3 is TGTGCCAGCAGTGTAACAGGGGGAAATTCACCCCTCCACTTT. This encodes CASSVTGGNSPLHF.

The rearrangement joins TRBV9 to TRBJ2-5, with D possibly TRBD2 on 6 matching bases. Deletions cut 4 bases from V and 3 bases from J, with 13 bases between. The length of the CDR3 is 14 residues. CDR1 and CDR2 (germline): SGDLS, YYNGEE. The CDR3 reads CASSIGTGEETQYF. The DNA of the CDR3 is TGTGCCAGCAGCATCGGGACTGGGGAAGAGACCCAGTACTTC.

This clone has more than one count but fewer than ten. The rearrangement joins TRBV2 to TRBJ2-6, with 8 positions matching TRBD1. Trimming cost V 6 bases and J 2 bases; bases outside gene matches: 3. Germline CDR1 is SNHLY and CDR2 is FYNNEI. The CDR3 has 15 amino acids. CDR3 protein: CASRPGQAGANVLTF. The DNA of the CDR3 is TGTGCCAGCAGGCCGGGACAGGCTGGGGCCAACGTCCTGACTTTC.

The V call is TRBV18, the J call TRBJ1-1, with 7 bases identical to TRBD1. From germline, CDR1 is KGHSH and CDR2 LQKENI. With V trimmed by 5 bases and J by 2 bases, 14 bases remained unmatched. The CDR3 consists of 17 residues. CDR3 sequence reads: CASSATTIRDSNTEAFF. The DNA of the CDR3 is TGTGCCAGCTCAGCAACCACGATAAGGGACAGTAACACTGAAGCTTTCTTT.

This clone was detected only a few times. The genes are TRBV9 and TRBJ1-1; no definite D call. The germline V gene has CDR1 SGDLS and CDR2 YYNGEE. This CDR3 is built from 14 residues. V was pared by 0 bases and J by 0 bases, with 6 bases between. The CDR3 DNA sequence: TGTGCCAGCAGCGTAGCTGACATGAACACTGAAGCTTTCTTT. As protein: CASSVADMNTEAFF. The full variable domain, its missing parts supplied by reference TRBV9 and TRBJ1-1, is DSGVTQTPKHLITATGQRVTLRCSPRSGDLSVYWYQQSLDQGLQFLIQYYNGEERAKGNILERFSAQQFPDLHSELNLSSLELGDSALYFCASSVADMNTEAFFGQGTRLTVV.

This clone showed up just once. The rearrangement uses TRBV5-6 and TRBJ2-7; TRBD1 matches at 9 bases. The CDR3 is made up of 13 amino acids. CDR1 and CDR2 (germline): SGHDT, YYEEEE. The V segment lost 2 bases and the J segment 7 bases; nucleotides outside the gene matches: 4. DNA of the CDR3: TGTGCCAGCAGCTTCCGGGACAGGGTAGAGCAGTACTTC. It yields the protein CASSFRDRVEQYF.

This clone showed up just once. The rearrangement uses TRBV28 and TRBJ1-2; D gene uncertain. V lost 3 bases to trimming and J lost 7 bases, with 6 bases between them. The CDR3 runs 11 residues. Germline-derived CDR1 and CDR2 are MDHEN and SYDVKM. CDR3 nucleotide sequence: TGTGCCAGCAGTTTGTCTTTTGGCTACACCTTC. Amino acids: CASSLSFGYTF.

The V call is TRBV19, the J call TRBJ1-2; D might be TRBD1 (6 bases). CDR1 LNHDA and CDR2 SQIVND come from the germline V gene (reference sequence). V lost 4 bases to trimming and J lost 1 base, with 13 bases between them. CDR3 length: 15 amino acids. CDR3 loop: CASSNKRQDNYGYTF. CDR3 in DNA: TGTGCCAGTAGTAATAAACGACAGGATAACTATGGCTACACCTTC.

The chain is built from TRBV6-5 and TRBJ2-7, with 7 bases identical to TRBD1. The ends lost 3 bases at V and 2 bases at J; junction bases unmatched: 4. Germline CDR1 and CDR2: MNHEY and SVGAGI. The CDR3 is 14 amino acids. The CDR3 coding sequence is TGTGCCAGCAGTTATAGGCAGGGGGCCTACGAGCAGTACTTC. Residues: CASSYRQGAYEQYF.

The CDR3 region has the DNA TGTGCTAGTATAAGAGGGGGTAACACTGAAGCTTTCTTT. This sequence encodes CASIRGGNTEAFF. V gene TRBV12-5 combines with J gene TRBJ1-1; D possibly corresponds to TRBD1 (6 bases). With 8 bases removed from V and 2 bases from J, the gap between germline ends came to 12 bases. This CDR3 comprises 13 residues. Germline V CDR1 and CDR2: LGHNT, FRNRAP.

The chain combines TRBV7-3 with TRBJ2-1; maybe TRBD2 (6 bases). Between the trimmed V and J ends, which lost 3 bases and 4 bases, there was a span of 10 bases. Looked up from germline, CDR1 is SGHTA and CDR2 is FQGTGA. The CDR3 length is 14 residues. CDR3 protein: CASSLRGRYNEQFF. The CDR3, as DNA: TGTGCCAGCAGCTTGCGGGGAAGATACAATGAGCAGTTCTTC.

This clone was seen just once. The rearrangement links TRBV2 to TRBJ2-7, with D possibly being TRBD1 (6 bases). CDR1 and CDR2 from the germline V gene are SNHLY and FYNNEI. CDR3 length: 13 amino acids. With 7 bases removed from V and 0 bases from J, the gap between germline ends came to 10 bases. This CDR3 reads CASKWDNSYEQYF. The CDR3 nucleotides are TGTGCCAGCAAGTGGGACAACTCCTACGAGCAGTACTTC.